A selection of T cell receptor beta chains follows, all from one sample in a study of blood T cell repertoires in COVID-19. Profiling relied on immunoSEQ multiplex PCR, and the TCRdb table lists in-frame clones only, not all of them. The repertoire holds around 280,000 clones, with roughly 87% as singletons. Sequencing input: peripheral blood. The receptors stem from a woman aged 45-59 years who had recovered from COVID-19. Each CDR3 is given with its conserved first and last residue. Each record gives: J gene, clone size, V gene, D gene, CDR3 length, CDR3 protein, CDR3 DNA. D genes are given only for firm matches. The listing skips clone size in some rows; elsewhere it reads once, few, many or a size class.

j_gene: TRBJ2-1; abundance: NA; v_gene: TRBV6-1; d_gene: NA; len: 17; CDR3aa: CASSGGVVGSKGNEQFF; CDR3nt: TGTGCCAGCAGTGGGGGAGTAGTTGGGTCAAAGGGCAATGAGCAGTTCTTC
j_gene: TRBJ2-5; abundance: NA; v_gene: TRBV4-2; d_gene: NA; len: 15; CDR3aa: CASSPSGGIEETQYF; CDR3nt: TGTGCCAGCAGCCCCTCGGGGGGCATCGAGGAGACCCAGTACTTC
j_gene: TRBJ1-4; abundance: NA; v_gene: TRBV4-1; d_gene: NA; len: 15; CDR3aa: CASSHPPGGNEKLFF; CDR3nt: TGCGCCAGCAGCCATCCCCCCGGCGGTAATGAAAAACTGTTTTTT
j_gene: TRBJ2-4; abundance: once; v_gene: TRBV19; d_gene: TRBD2; len: 16; CDR3aa: CASSIGGGLAKNIQYF; CDR3nt: TGTGCCAGTAGTATTGGCGGGGGGCTCGCCAAAAACATTCAGTACTTC
j_gene: TRBJ2-3; abundance: NA; v_gene: TRBV19; d_gene: TRBD2; len: 15; CDR3aa: CASSIYERGGLAQYF; CDR3nt: TGTGCCAGTAGTATTTATGAGCGGGGGGGCCTGGCGCAGTATTTT
j_gene: TRBJ1-1; abundance: few; v_gene: TRBV9; d_gene: TRBD1; len: 16; CDR3aa: CASSVGPTGTETEAFF; CDR3nt: TGTGCCAGCAGCGTAGGACCAACGGGGACAGAAACTGAAGCTTTCTTT
j_gene: TRBJ1-1; abundance: NA; v_gene: TRBV6-1; d_gene: NA; len: 12; CDR3aa: CASSEGGGEAFF; CDR3nt: TGTGCCAGCAGTGAAGGGGGGGGTGAAGCTTTCTTT
j_gene: TRBJ1-2; abundance: NA; v_gene: TRBV7-3; d_gene: NA; len: 13; CDR3aa: CASSLNRLSGYTF; CDR3nt: TGTGCCAGCAGCTTAAATCGGTTGTCGGGCTACACCTTC
j_gene: TRBJ2-1; abundance: NA; v_gene: TRBV11-3; d_gene: NA; len: 14; CDR3aa: CASSLGQAYNEQFF; CDR3nt: TGTGCCAGCAGCCTGGGACAAGCCTACAATGAGCAGTTCTTC
j_gene: TRBJ1-2; abundance: once; v_gene: TRBV19; d_gene: NA; len: 15; CDR3aa: CASSISQVNVDGYTF; CDR3nt: TGTGCCAGTAGTATATCCCAGGTGAATGTGGATGGCTACACCTTC
j_gene: TRBJ1-4; abundance: few; v_gene: TRBV28; d_gene: NA; len: 16; CDR3aa: CASSLLGAGGYEKLFF; CDR3nt: TGTGCCAGCAGTTTGCTCGGTGCCGGGGGGTATGAAAAACTGTTTTTT
j_gene: TRBJ2-3; abundance: NA; v_gene: TRBV28; d_gene: NA; len: 12; CDR3aa: CASISTGDTQYF; CDR3nt: TGTGCCAGCATTTCTACCGGAGATACGCAGTATTTT
j_gene: TRBJ2-7; abundance: few; v_gene: TRBV19; d_gene: TRBD1; len: 13; CDR3aa: CASNYRQGAEQYF; CDR3nt: TGTGCCAGTAACTACCGACAGGGCGCCGAGCAGTACTTC
j_gene: TRBJ1-2; abundance: NA; v_gene: TRBV12-3/TRBV12-4; d_gene: NA; len: 12; CDR3aa: CASSFGVYGYTF; CDR3nt: TGTGCCAGCTCCTTCGGGGTCTATGGCTACACCTTC
j_gene: TRBJ2-7; abundance: NA; v_gene: TRBV7-2; d_gene: TRBD1; len: 15; CDR3aa: CASSIRQGGSYEQYF; CDR3nt: TGTGCCAGCAGCATCCGACAGGGGGGCTCCTACGAGCAGTACTTC
j_gene: TRBJ1-2; abundance: NA; v_gene: TRBV19; d_gene: NA; len: 14; CDR3aa: CASSILPGGYGYTF; CDR3nt: TGTGCCAGTAGTATACTCCCCGGGGGCTATGGCTACACCTTC
j_gene: TRBJ1-4; abundance: NA; v_gene: TRBV18; d_gene: NA; len: 12; CDR3aa: CASSPVGEKLFF; CDR3nt: TGTGCCAGCTCACCGGTCGGTGAAAAACTGTTTTTT
j_gene: TRBJ2-5; abundance: NA; v_gene: TRBV5-5; d_gene: NA; len: 15; CDR3aa: CASSFQGRSEETQYF; CDR3nt: TGTGCCAGCAGCTTCCAGGGGAGATCAGAGGAGACCCAGTACTTC
j_gene: TRBJ1-3; abundance: NA; v_gene: TRBV27; d_gene: NA; len: 12; CDR3aa: CASRGAGNTIYF; CDR3nt: TGTGCCAGCCGGGGAGCTGGAAACACCATATATTTT
j_gene: TRBJ2-2; abundance: few; v_gene: TRBV19; d_gene: NA; len: 15; CDR3aa: CASWRNGYNTGELFF; CDR3nt: TGTGCCAGCTGGAGGAACGGCTACAACACCGGGGAGCTGTTTTTT
j_gene: TRBJ2-1; abundance: NA; v_gene: TRBV6-1; d_gene: NA; len: 15; CDR3aa: CANSEGGHPVYEQFF; CDR3nt: TGTGCCAACAGTGAAGGGGGGCATCCCGTCTATGAGCAGTTCTTC
j_gene: TRBJ1-5; abundance: NA; v_gene: TRBV19; d_gene: NA; len: 15; CDR3aa: CASSIPGRFHQPQHF; CDR3nt: TGTGCCAGTAGTATTCCAGGCCGCTTCCATCAGCCCCAGCATTTT
j_gene: TRBJ1-3; abundance: NA; v_gene: TRBV28; d_gene: NA; len: 16; CDR3aa: CASSIQTTYSGNTIYF; CDR3nt: TGTGCCAGCAGTATCCAGACAACCTACTCTGGAAACACCATATATTTT
j_gene: TRBJ1-6; abundance: NA; v_gene: TRBV27; d_gene: NA; len: 15; CDR3aa: CAVGLRGSNNSPLHF; CDR3nt: TGTGCCGTAGGCTTGCGGGGTTCGAATAATTCACCCCTCCACTTT
j_gene: TRBJ2-1; abundance: NA; v_gene: TRBV5-1; d_gene: TRBD2; len: 17; CDR3aa: CASSLGLAASSYNEQFF; CDR3nt: TGCGCCAGCAGCTTGGGACTAGCGGCTAGCTCCTACAATGAGCAGTTCTTC
j_gene: TRBJ2-1; abundance: NA; v_gene: TRBV15; d_gene: TRBD2; len: 16; CDR3aa: CATSRGPAGTYNEQFF; CDR3nt: TGTGCCACCAGCAGAGGACCAGCGGGGACCTACAATGAGCAGTTCTTC
j_gene: TRBJ1-1; abundance: NA; v_gene: TRBV3-1/TRBV3-2; d_gene: TRBD1; len: 13; CDR3aa: CASSQETGAIAFF; CDR3nt: TGTGCCAGCAGCCAAGAAACAGGGGCGATAGCTTTCTTT
j_gene: TRBJ2-2; abundance: NA; v_gene: TRBV18; d_gene: NA; len: 16; CDR3aa: CASSPRQSQNTGELFF; CDR3nt: TGTGCCAGCTCACCCCGACAGAGCCAGAACACCGGGGAGCTGTTTTTT
j_gene: TRBJ2-5; abundance: NA; v_gene: TRBV27; d_gene: TRBD2; len: 13; CDR3aa: CASMIAGGETQYF; CDR3nt: TGTGCCAGCATGATAGCGGGAGGGGAGACCCAGTACTTC
j_gene: TRBJ2-1; abundance: once; v_gene: TRBV19; d_gene: NA; len: 13; CDR3aa: CASTFRGLAEQFF; CDR3nt: TGTGCCAGTACCTTCCGCGGGCTAGCGGAGCAGTTCTTC
j_gene: TRBJ1-4; abundance: NA; v_gene: TRBV9; d_gene: NA; len: 14; CDR3aa: CASSPTGNNEKLFF; CDR3nt: TGTGCCAGCAGCCCAACAGGAAATAATGAAAAACTGTTTTTT
j_gene: TRBJ2-3; abundance: once; v_gene: TRBV9; d_gene: NA; len: 14; CDR3aa: CASSPGGSTDTQYF; CDR3nt: TGTGCCAGCAGCCCCGGGGGTAGCACAGATACGCAGTATTTT
j_gene: TRBJ1-2; abundance: NA; v_gene: TRBV30; d_gene: NA; len: 11; CDR3aa: CAWSVQAGYTF; CDR3nt: TGTGCCTGGAGTGTACAGGCTGGCTACACCTTC